This T cell receptor beta chain was recovered during a study of blood T cell repertoires in COVID-19 (dated by TCRdb to the early 2020s). With regard to the full study: Samples from collaborators originated in the United States, Italy and Spain and spanned both the acute and convalescent phases of COVID-19. The material from the prospective study consisted of cDNA or gDNA derived from T cells, B-cell-depleted T cells, or PBMCs. The dataset comprised deeply sampled blood TCRbeta repertoires from subjects exposed to, actively infected with, or recovered from COVID-19. The repertoires were made available in a free public database intended to serve as a resource for research on the immune response to SARS-CoV-2. Samples were obtained from the ongoing ImmuneRACE study (first 160 participants) and from roughly 1,300 subjects provided by 6 global collaborators. Sample metadata almost always included a de-identified subject ID, COVID-19 status, age in years and sex. Where HLA class I and class II types were available, the types were taken from metadata supplied by the sample provider, not from assay-based typing.

Overall results and qualifications from the work: The amount of clinical and demographic metadata varied by source and participant and was provided uncurated.

TCRbeta CDR3 regions were amplified from genomic DNA by means of the immunoSEQ Assay, a bias-controlled multiplex PCR. The study's processing was this. The number of nucleated cells in each sample was estimated from the amplification of reference gene primers within the assay. Sequence reads were collapsed and filtered to measure the absolute abundance of every unique TCRbeta CDR3 rearrangement. For each sample, productive Simpson clonality was calculated as the square root of Simpson's diversity index over productive rearrangements. This is the immuneACCESS table as TCRdb keeps it, with only in-frame sequences that have V and J called. A part of the clones is gone; compared with another copy, unresolved V genes explain less than half, and the rest is unexplained. That table gives V, J and clone size, and the DNA gave D and trimming. This sample lists tens of thousands of clones; 86% were detected once. The ten biggest clones cover 1.3% of the sample.

For this chain, trimming is 3 bases at the V end and 4 bases at the J end, and the number of junction bases without a gene match is 5. The CDR3 covers 14 residues, taking in both the cysteine and the phenylalanine. This entry keeps only the CDR3 DNA: 42 bases, framed from base 1. CDR1 is given as DFQATT and CDR2 as SNEGSKA, both from the germline V gene (reference sequence). Collaborating institutions collected whole blood in K2EDTA tubes following their own protocols. For TCRbeta analysis, collaborator samples were shipped as frozen whole blood, as isolated PBMCs, or as DNA extracted from either sample type. A word on this clone: Its target antigen remains unknown. The input lacks base qualities; no much larger clone sits a single base away.

The sequence was collected from a woman of 80 years or more with acute or convalescent COVID-19. Sample: peripheral blood. The receptor chain draws on TRBV20-1 and TRBJ1-2, and TRBD1 matches 10 of the central bases. The CDR3 in this case is CSASAGQGVYGYTF. Read as DNA, the sequence is TGCAGTGCTAGTGCTGGACAGGGGGTCTATGGCTACACCTTC.